The 23 T cell receptor beta chains below all came from one sample that was sequenced in a study of blood T cell repertoires in COVID-19. The data were produced by immunoSEQ multiplex PCR, yet TCRdb's version contains in-frame clones alone and is incomplete. The sample lists over 150,000 clones, about 86% occurring once. The sequenced sample consisted of peripheral blood. These receptors were taken from a man in his fifties with active or convalescent COVID-19.

The rearrangement uses TRBV18 and TRBJ2-5, with D unresolved. The CDR3 covers 15 residues. From germline, CDR1 is KGHSH and CDR2 LQKENI. Deletions cut 0 bases from V and 2 bases from J, with 10 bases between. The CDR3 DNA reads TGTGCCAGCTCACCACCGAGAGGCAGTCAAGAGACCCAGTACTTC. This codes for CASSPPRGSQETQYF.

The gene calls are TRBV6-5 and TRBJ2-1; TRBD1 is a possible D gene (8 bases). The germline V gene has CDR1 MNHEY and CDR2 SVGAGI. This CDR3 is built from 15 residues. V was shortened by 5 bases and J by 1 base, with 12 bases between the two germline ends. CDR3 loop: CASSPQGGSYNEQFF. The CDR3 coding sequence is TGTGCCAGCAGTCCACAGGGGGGGTCCTACAATGAGCAGTTCTTC.

The chain combines TRBV19 with TRBJ2-7; 10 bases agree with TRBD1. The CDR3 has 14 residues. Germline-derived CDR1 and CDR2 are LNHDA and SQIVND (reference sequence). The V segment lost 6 bases and the J segment 4 bases; nucleotides outside the gene matches: 6. The CDR3 nucleotides are TGTGCCAGTAGATCACCGGGACAGGGGTACGAGCAGTACTTC. This translates into CASRSPGQGYEQYF. Based on the CDR3 plus reference TRBV19 and TRBJ2-7, the full variable domain is DGGITQSPKYLFRKEGQNVTLSCEQNLNHDAMYWYRQDPGQGLRLIYYSQIVNDFQKGDIAEGYSVSREKKESFPLTVTSAQKNPTAFYLCASRSPGQGYEQYFGPGTRLTVT.

The J gene is TRBJ2-7, the V gene TRBV6-5, with TRBD1 as a possible D gene (6 bases). This CDR3 contains 12 residues. Germline V gives CDR1 MNHEY, CDR2 SVGAGI. V was clipped by 10 bases and J by 0 bases, with 10 bases between them. The CDR3 reads CATQGSSYEQYF. The DNA for the CDR3 is TGTGCCACCCAGGGGAGCTCCTACGAGCAGTACTTC.

The V call is TRBV4-1, the J call TRBJ2-1; 15 positions agree with TRBD2. This CDR3 comprises 17 residues. Germline lookup yields CDR1 MGHRA and CDR2 YSYEKL. J lost 15 bases, V lost 0 bases, and 12 bases had no gene match. The CDR3: CASSQDDGLAGGSRGFF. For the CDR3, the DNA is TGCGCCAGCAGCCAAGATGATGGACTAGCGGGAGGGAGTAGGGGGTTCTTC.

This chain uses TRBV9 with TRBJ2-3; D possibly corresponds to TRBD2 (5 bases). This CDR3 comprises 15 residues. Trimming left V 3 bases short and J 2 bases short, with 13 bases between. Looked up from germline, CDR1 is SGDLS and CDR2 is YYNGEE. As DNA, the CDR3 is TGTGCCAGCAGCGCCGAGGACTTCTACACAGATACGCAGTATTTT. The encoded protein is CASSAEDFYTDTQYF.

The rearrangement joins TRBV6-2 or TRBV6-3 to TRBJ2-5, with 12 bases lining up with TRBD2. V trimming: 6 bases; J trimming: 7 bases; junction bases outside the gene matches: 12. This CDR3 contains 16 residues. The germline CDR1 and CDR2 sequences are MNHEY and SVGEGT. CDR3 nucleotide sequence: TGTGCCAGCAGCCAGACTAGCGGGAGTTATTTCGGGACCCAGTACTTC. Translation: CASSQTSGSYFGTQYF.

The genes are TRBV27 and TRBJ1-5; 9 bases line up with TRBD1. Germline V gene lookup returns CDR1 MNHEY and CDR2 SMNVEV (reference sequence). This CDR3 has 15 amino acids. With 6 bases clipped from V and 2 bases from J, the junction kept 5 bases outside the gene matches. CDR3 amino acids: CASRRQGVGNQPQHF. The CDR3 DNA is TGTGCCAGCAGGAGACAGGGGGTCGGCAATCAGCCCCAGCATTTT.

V gene TRBV19 combines with J gene TRBJ1-1; D is uncertain. Trimming shortened V by 6 bases and J by 1 base, and 15 bases separated the two germline ends. Germline assignment: CDR1 LNHDA and CDR2 SQIVND (reference sequence). The CDR3 is 15 amino acids. The CDR3 region has the DNA TGTGCCAGTAGACCGGGTGGTAAATGGAACACTGAAGCTTTCTTT. Amino acids: CASRPGGKWNTEAFF.

The rearrangement uses TRBV5-5 and TRBJ1-4; 8 bases line up with TRBD1. The CDR3 totals 14 residues. The germline V gene encodes CDR1 SGHKS and CDR2 YYEKEE (reference sequence). The V segment lost 1 base and the J segment 8 bases; nucleotides outside the gene matches: 4. In DNA form, the CDR3 reads TGTGCCAGCAGCTTGACGTCAGGGGGCGAAAAACTGTTTTTT. Protein sequence: CASSLTSGGEKLFF.

The V and J genes are TRBV19 and TRBJ1-1; 9 bases align to TRBD1. Germline CDR1 reads LNHDA; CDR2 reads SQIVND (reference sequence). The V segment lost 6 bases and the J segment 5 bases; nucleotides outside the gene matches: 7. This CDR3 comprises 14 residues. In nucleotides, the CDR3 is TGTGCCAGTAGCCTGACAGGGGGGTGGACTGAAGCTTTCTTT. This encodes CASSLTGGWTEAFF.

The genes are TRBV27 and TRBJ1-2, with 7 bases lining up with TRBD1. Germline V gives CDR1 MNHEY, CDR2 SMNVEV (reference sequence). This CDR3 is built from 14 residues. The J segment lost 8 bases and the V segment lost 6 bases, leaving 12 bases of the junction unmatched. This chain's CDR3 is CASSPTGPLGGYTF. Here the CDR3 DNA reads TGTGCCAGCAGCCCGACAGGGCCTTTAGGAGGCTACACCTTC.

This chain connects TRBV20-1 to TRBJ2-1; TRBD2 matches 10 bases. With 3 bases clipped from V and 1 base from J, the junction kept 9 bases outside the gene matches. Germline-derived CDR1 and CDR2 are DFQATT and SNEGSKA (reference sequence). CDR3 length: 17 amino acids. The CDR3 here is CSASGAGGFLSYNEQFF. The CDR3, as DNA: TGCAGTGCTAGTGGAGCGGGGGGGTTTTTATCCTACAATGAGCAGTTCTTC.

This chain links TRBV6-6 with TRBJ1-2, with a tentative D call TRBD1 (6 bases). Per germline, CDR1 MNHNY and CDR2 SVGAGI (reference sequence). The germline V and J ends were trimmed by 4 bases and 3 bases, with 12 bases remaining between them. CDR3 length: 14 residues. In DNA form, the CDR3 reads TGTGCCAGCAGTTCGGCAGGGACATACTATGGCTACACCTTC. This encodes CASSSAGTYYGYTF.

CDR3 coding DNA: TGTGCCAGCAGCCTCCTCAGGGGGGTTACTCCCATGAACACTGAAGCTTTCTTT. Residues: CASSLLRGVTPMNTEAFF. This chain joins TRBV14 and TRBJ1-1; 7 bases are a match to TRBD1. The CDR3 is 18 amino acids. CDR1 SGHDN and CDR2 FVKESK come from the germline V gene. The J segment lost 0 bases and the V segment lost 4 bases, leaving 14 bases of the junction unmatched.

The chain couples TRBV6-5 to TRBJ2-7, with 8 bases identical to TRBD1. Germline V CDR1 and CDR2: MNHEY, SVGAGI. J lost 1 base, V lost 8 bases, and 1 base had no gene match. The CDR3 sequence is 12 residues long. In nucleotides, the CDR3 is TGTGCCAGCGGGGACAGGTCCTACGAGCAGTACTTC. Translated: CASGDRSYEQYF.

This sequence joins TRBV5-3 and TRBJ1-3; no clear D gene. TRBV5-3 is an open reading frame, and its role is uncertain. Trimming left V 0 bases short and J 0 bases short, with 4 bases between. The CDR3 length is 14 residues. CDR3 sequence (DNA): TGTGCCAGAAGCTTGGGCAGCTCTGGAAACACCATATATTTT. Amino acid sequence: CARSLGSSGNTIYF.

The chain carries TRBV18 and TRBJ1-2; 10 bases align to TRBD1. The junction had 5 bases not matched to a gene; V was cut back by 3 bases and J by 4 bases. CDR3 length equals 15 residues. The germline V gene has CDR1 KGHSH and CDR2 LQKENI. Here the CDR3 reads CASSPSGTGVYGYTF. DNA for the CDR3: TGTGCCAGCTCACCGAGTGGGACAGGGGTCTATGGCTACACCTTC. Full variable domain (remainder filled in from reference TRBV18 and TRBJ1-2): NAGVMQNPRHLVRRRGQEARLRCSPMKGHSHVYWYRQLPEEGLKFMVYLQKENIIDESGMPKERFSAEFPKEGPSILRIQQVVRGDSAAYFCASSPSGTGVYGYTFGSGTRLTVV.

This clone appeared a single time. The CDR3 spells CASSSPGSGNTIYF. The DNA for the CDR3 is TGTGCCAGCAGCTCCCCCGGCTCTGGAAACACCATATATTTT. J is TRBJ1-3 and V is TRBV7-2, with D hard to call. V was trimmed by 4 bases and J by 0 bases, leaving 7 bases between them. Germline V CDR1 and CDR2: SGHTA, FQGNSA. The CDR3 length is 14 residues.

The genes are TRBV6-6 and TRBJ1-2, with TRBD1 as a possible D gene (6 bases). The germline V gene encodes CDR1 MNHNY and CDR2 SVGAGI (reference sequence). The CDR3 length is 12 residues. Trimming took off 5 bases at V and 3 bases at J, with 7 bases between the two ends. CDR3 nucleotides: TGTGCCAGCAGTAGGACAGACTATGGCTACACCTTC. Translation gives CASSRTDYGYTF.

The chain employs TRBV28 and TRBJ2-7, with D perhaps TRBD1 (5 bases). The CDR3 length is 15 residues. Germline loops: CDR1 MDHEN, CDR2 SYDVKM. V was trimmed by 4 bases and J by 1 base, leaving 14 bases between them. In DNA form, the CDR3 reads TGTGCCAGCAGTTCCGTCTTGACAGTTTCCTACGAGCAGTACTTC. This translates into CASSSVLTVSYEQYF.

The chain has TRBV24-1 and TRBJ2-7; weak D call: TRBD1 (5 bases). V shed 2 bases and J shed 4 bases, with 8 bases lying between them. The CDR3 sequence is 13 residues long. The germline CDR1 and CDR2 sequences are KGHDR and SFDVKD. This CDR3 is CATSDSGSYEQYF. The DNA for the CDR3 is TGTGCCACCAGTGATTCAGGGTCGTACGAGCAGTACTTC.

The chain uses TRBV7-2 and TRBJ1-5; D is unclear. Trimming took 6 bases from V and 4 from J, leaving 10 bases between them. CDR3 size: 13 residues. The germline V gene encodes CDR1 SGHTA and CDR2 FQGNSA. The CDR3 here is CASSWRVNQPQHF. The CDR3 DNA is TGTGCCAGCAGTTGGAGGGTTAATCAGCCCCAGCATTTT.